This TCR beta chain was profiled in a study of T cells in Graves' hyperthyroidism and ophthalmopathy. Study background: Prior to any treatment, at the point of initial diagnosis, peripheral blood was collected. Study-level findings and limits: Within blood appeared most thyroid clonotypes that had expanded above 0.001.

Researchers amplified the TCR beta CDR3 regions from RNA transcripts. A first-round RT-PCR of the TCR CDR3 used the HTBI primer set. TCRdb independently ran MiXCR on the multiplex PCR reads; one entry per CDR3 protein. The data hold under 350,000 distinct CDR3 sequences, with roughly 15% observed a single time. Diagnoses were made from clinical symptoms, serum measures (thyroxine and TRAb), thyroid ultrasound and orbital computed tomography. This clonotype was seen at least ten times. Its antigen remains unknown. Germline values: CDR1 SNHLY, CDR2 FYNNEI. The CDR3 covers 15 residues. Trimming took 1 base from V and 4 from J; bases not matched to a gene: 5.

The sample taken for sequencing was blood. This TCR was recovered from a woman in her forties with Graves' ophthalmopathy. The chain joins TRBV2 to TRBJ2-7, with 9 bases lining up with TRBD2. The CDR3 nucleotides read TGTGCCAGCAGTGAAGGAAGCGGGAGGTTTTACGAGCAGTACTTC. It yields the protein CASSEGSGRFYEQYF.